Presented here are 25 T cell receptor beta chains from one specimen sequenced in a study of CD8 T cells in ankylosing spondylitis. TCRdb recomputed calls from the 5' RACE reads with MiXCR, one row per CDR3 protein. The sample lists approximately 88,000 distinct CDR3 sequences; about 8.8% were seen once. Sequencing input: blood, either unsorted or a sorted T cell fraction (not recorded which). The receptors come from a male donor with ankylosing spondylitis or in good health (not recorded which).

This clonotype was detected ten times or more. The rearrangement joins TRBV5-5 to TRBJ2-2; TRBD1 might be the D (6 bases). Trimming stripped 0 bases from V and 6 bases from J, with 12 bases between. Per germline, CDR1 SGHKS and CDR2 YYEKEE (reference sequence). The CDR3 covers 15 residues. The CDR3 protein is CASSLDRADAGELFF. The DNA of the CDR3 is TGTGCCAGCAGCTTGGACAGGGCCGACGCCGGGGAGCTGTTTTTT.

This clonotype was recorded many times. V usage is TRBV20-1 and J usage is TRBJ1-1; no firm D call. Germline V CDR1 and CDR2: DFQATT, SNEGSKA (reference sequence). The CDR3 contains 16 residues. V dropped 3 bases and J dropped 0 bases, with 17 bases sitting between them. CDR3 sequence: CSASTWAASMNTEAFF. The CDR3 nucleotides read TGCAGTGCTAGTACGTGGGCCGCGTCCATGAACACTGAAGCTTTCTTT.

In this sample, this clonotype turned up many times. The genes are TRBV13 and TRBJ1-1, with 7 bases aligning to TRBD1. Germline V CDR1 and CDR2: PRHDT, FYEKMQ (reference sequence). V shed 5 bases, J shed 0 bases, and the junction held 6 bases outside the gene matches. This CDR3 is built from 15 residues. CDR3 protein: CASSQETGLNTEAFF. As DNA, the CDR3 is TGTGCCAGCAGCCAAGAGACAGGGTTGAACACTGAAGCTTTCTTT.

Regarding this clonotype: This clone may be a read error of a much larger clone one base away. The chain has TRBV15 and TRBJ1-5; D is unclear. Germline CDR1 LNHNV, CDR2 YYDKDF (reference sequence). V lost 0 bases, J lost 3 bases, and 9 bases lay in between. This CDR3 has 15 residues. DNA of the CDR3: TGTGCCACCAGCAGAGATCGGGAACACAATCAGCCCCAGCATTTT. Its translation: CATSRDREHNQPQHF.

This chain links TRBV5-5 with TRBJ2-1, with D possibly matching TRBD2 (6 bases). The CDR3 is 16 amino acids. Germline V gene lookup returns CDR1 SGHKS and CDR2 YYEKEE (reference sequence). The germline V and J ends were trimmed by 3 bases and 4 bases, with 17 bases remaining between them. CDR3 in DNA: TGTGCCAGCAGCTCGGACGGGGGTCGGGGTTACAATGAGCAGTTCTTC. It yields the protein CASSSDGGRGYNEQFF.

Many counts were recorded for this clonotype. The genes are TRBV7-2 and TRBJ2-2; TRBD2 matches 7 bases. This CDR3 contains 16 residues. CDR1 is SGHTA, CDR2 FQGNSA, per germline. V was clipped by 5 bases and J by 7 bases; unmatched bases: 13. CDR3 loop: CASSPFPRGDHGELFF. CDR3 bases: TGTGCCAGCAGCCCCTTCCCCCGGGGGGATCACGGGGAGCTGTTTTTT.

This clonotype was observed many times. The chain links TRBV13 to TRBJ2-7; possible D gene TRBD1, 5 bases. From germline, CDR1 is PRHDT and CDR2 FYEKMQ (reference sequence). The V end was cut by 5 bases, the J end by 1 base, with 18 bases between. The CDR3 covers 16 residues. Written as DNA, the CDR3 is TGTGCCAGCAGCCCCCCCCCCGACAGAAAATCCTACGAGCAGTACTTC. This encodes CASSPPPDRKSYEQYF.

This clonotype was counted many times. V is TRBV7-8 and J is TRBJ2-7; 7 nucleotides match TRBD2. This CDR3 spans 15 amino acids. Germline assignment: CDR1 SGHVS and CDR2 FQNEAQ. V dropped 5 bases and J dropped 2; count of bases not matched to a gene: 9. The CDR3 spells CASSDPGTNPYEQYF. The CDR3 DNA sequence: TGTGCCAGCAGCGACCCCGGGACTAACCCCTACGAGCAGTACTTC.

There are many counts of this clonotype. The V gene is TRBV20-1, the J gene TRBJ2-3, with TRBD2 matching over 8 bases. With V trimmed by 6 bases and J by 2 bases, 10 bases remained unmatched. The CDR3 spans 15 residues. The germline V gene has CDR1 DFQATT and CDR2 SNEGSKA (reference sequence). The CDR3, as DNA: TGCAGTGCCTTCCATAGCGGGGCGATCACAGATACGCAGTATTTT. Translated: CSAFHSGAITDTQYF.

CDR3 region: CASSPRIAANYGYTF. The CDR3 nucleotides are TGTGCCAGCAGCCCCCGTATTGCGGCTAACTATGGCTACACCTTC. The rearrangement uses TRBV7-8 and TRBJ1-2; no clear D. The CDR3 contains 15 residues. V dropped 5 bases and J dropped 0 bases, with 13 bases sitting between them. CDR1 and CDR2 from the germline V gene are SGHVS and FQNEAQ.

Ten or more counts support this clonotype. The CDR3 coding sequence is TGTGCCAGCAGTGAACAGGGAAGTCGGAATGAAAAACTGTTTTTT. Translated: CASSEQGSRNEKLFF. The chain employs TRBV12-3 or TRBV12-4 and TRBJ1-4, with D perhaps matching TRBD1 (6 bases). This CDR3 spans 15 amino acids. V lost 5 bases, J lost 5 bases, and 15 bases lay in between.

This clonotype has a count of ten or more. This sequence joins TRBV20-1 and TRBJ2-5; no definite D call. The length of the CDR3 is 13 residues. Trimming shortened V by 3 bases and J by 2 bases, and 10 bases separated the two germline ends. CDR1 is DFQATT and CDR2 is SNEGSKA in the germline V gene (reference sequence). CDR3 nucleotide sequence: TGCAGTGCTAGTTCGCGGCGGCAAGAGACCCAGTACTTC. This encodes CSASSRRQETQYF.

This clonotype was detected only a few times. The rearrangement uses TRBV11-3 and TRBJ2-1; D not certain. The CDR3 consists of 13 residues. V was shortened by 5 bases and J by 4 bases, with 9 bases between the two germline ends. Germline V CDR1 and CDR2: SGHNT, YENEEA. The DNA for the CDR3 is TGTGCCAGCAGCCCTCCCGGATACAATGAGCAGTTCTTC. It codes for CASSPPGYNEQFF.

This clonotype appeared many times. The chain recombines TRBV20-1 with TRBJ1-6; 9 bases match TRBD1. Germline CDR1 and CDR2: DFQATT and SNEGSKA (reference sequence). The CDR3 has 15 amino acids. V lost 0 bases to trimming and J lost 8 bases; unmatched junction nucleotides: 5. Here the CDR3 DNA reads TGCAGTGCTAGAGACGGACAGGGGTGGGATTCACCCCTCCACTTT. It yields the protein CSARDGQGWDSPLHF.

This clonotype was observed at least ten times. This sequence joins TRBV6-1 and TRBJ2-7, with unresolved D. Germline CDR1 is MNHNS and CDR2 is SASEGT. V lost 4 bases and J 3 bases, leaving 4 bases between the germline ends. The CDR3 consists of 11 residues. CDR3 region: CASSVNYEQYF. The CDR3 DNA follows: TGTGCCAGCAGTGTTAACTACGAGCAGTACTTC.

The table lists this clonotype with many counts. The rearrangement joins TRBV5-1 to TRBJ1-1, with 8 bases identical to TRBD1. The CDR3 runs 15 residues. Germline loops: CDR1 SGHRS, CDR2 YFSETQ. V was clipped by 1 base and J by 5 bases; unmatched bases: 7. The DNA of the CDR3 is TGCGCCAGCAGCTTGCAGACAGGGGCAACGACTGAAGCTTTCTTT. Amino acid sequence: CASSLQTGATTEAFF. The whole variable domain, remainder taken from reference TRBV5-1 and TRBJ1-1, is KAGVTQTPRYLIKTRGQQVTLSCSPISGHRSVSWYQQTPGQGLQFLFEYFSETQRNKGNFPGRFSGRQFSNSRSEMNVSTLELGDSALYLCASSLQTGATTEAFFGQGTRLTVV.

This clonotype was observed many times. The rearrangement uses TRBV7-2 and TRBJ2-3; D ambiguous. Germline CDR1 and CDR2: SGHTA and FQGNSA. The CDR3 totals 16 residues. V gave up 5 bases and J gave up 0 bases, with 15 bases separating them. CDR3 DNA: TGTGCCAGCAGCCAGCGACACGGTTATAGCACAGATACGCAGTATTTT. Translation gives CASSQRHGYSTDTQYF.

This clonotype was seen at least ten times. The gene calls are TRBV12-3 or TRBV12-4 and TRBJ2-5, with 9 bases matching TRBD2. Trimming at V came to 3 bases and at J to 1 base, leaving 3 bases not matched to a gene. The CDR3 length is 15 residues. The CDR3 region has the DNA TGTGCCAGCAGTTTCGGCGGGGGGGCCCAAGAGACCCAGTACTTC. This codes for CASSFGGGAQETQYF.

In this sample, this clonotype turned up many times. The rearrangement uses TRBV4-1 and TRBJ1-6; 7 bases match TRBD1. Trimming cost V 2 bases and J 9 bases; bases outside gene matches: 10. This CDR3 spans 16 amino acids. CDR1 and CDR2 (germline): MGHRA, YSYEKL. The CDR3 DNA is TGCGCCAGCAGCCAAATGACAGGGCCTAGGGGTTCACCCCTCCACTTT. This translates into CASSQMTGPRGSPLHF.

This clonotype was seen repeatedly, ten times or more. The J gene is TRBJ1-2, the V gene TRBV20-1, with a tentative D call TRBD1 (5 bases). This CDR3 is built from 12 residues. The germline gives CDR1 DFQATT, CDR2 SNEGSKA (reference sequence). The V gene lost 6 bases and the J gene lost 8 bases, with 16 bases spanning the gap. As DNA, the CDR3 is TGCAGTGCCGGGGCAGGTCCCGAGGGCTACACCTTC. Encoded protein: CSAGAGPEGYTF.

This clonotype was seen ten or more times. The J gene is TRBJ1-1, the V gene TRBV2; no firm D call. The CDR3 consists of 13 residues. With 5 bases removed from V and 1 base from J, the gap between germline ends came to 8 bases. From germline, CDR1 is SNHLY and CDR2 FYNNEI. The DNA for the CDR3 is TGTGCCAGCAGTTCCAGAAAGAACACTGAAGCTTTCTTT. Its translation is CASSSRKNTEAFF.

This clonotype occurred many times. The genes are TRBV20-1 and TRBJ2-7, with D maybe TRBD2 (6 bases). Deletions cut 3 bases from V and 3 bases from J, with 9 bases between. From germline, CDR1 is DFQATT and CDR2 SNEGSKA (reference sequence). The CDR3 is 12 amino acids. The DNA of the CDR3 is TGCAGTGCTAGTGGGGGGTACTACGAGCAGTACTTC. Its translation is CSASGGYYEQYF.

This clonotype was seen ten or more times. This chain uses TRBV12-3 or TRBV12-4 with TRBJ2-5; TRBD1 matches at 10 bases. Trimming at V came to 6 bases and at J to 5 bases, leaving 6 bases not matched to a gene. CDR3 size: 14 residues. The CDR3 sequence is CASRRGQGFETQYF. The DNA of the CDR3 is TGTGCCAGCAGGAGGGGACAGGGGTTCGAGACCCAGTACTTC.

This clonotype was picked up many times. This chain joins TRBV24-1 and TRBJ1-1, with D maybe TRBD1 (6 bases). This CDR3 is built from 13 residues. CDR1 is KGHDR and CDR2 is SFDVKD in the germline V gene. V was shortened by 10 bases and J by 2 bases, with 13 bases between the two germline ends. This CDR3 is CATSKDRNTEAFF. Here the CDR3 DNA reads TGTGCCACTAGCAAGGACAGAAACACTGAAGCTTTCTTT.

V gene TRBV7-9 combines with J gene TRBJ2-7; TRBD1 aligns across 9 bases. With 2 bases clipped from V and 8 bases from J, the junction kept 4 bases outside the gene matches. The CDR3 has 13 residues. The germline V gene has CDR1 SEHNR and CDR2 FQNEAQ (reference sequence). The CDR3 reads CASSLLTGGKQYF. CDR3 in DNA: TGTGCCAGCAGCTTACTAACAGGGGGCAAGCAGTACTTC.